The 4 T cell receptor beta chains presented below share a single source sample, sequenced in a study of blood T cell repertoires in COVID-19. Profiled with immunoSEQ multiplex PCR; TCRdb holds only in-frame clones, not every one. The table has 270,000 or so clones, nearly 90% seen once. Material for sequencing was peripheral blood. The origin of the receptors is a woman aged 40 to 55 who had recovered from COVID-19.

The CDR3 sequence is CASSSEGQGRQTQYF. The CDR3 DNA follows: TGTGCCAGCAGCTCCGAGGGACAGGGCCGGCAGACCCAGTACTTC. The V call is TRBV5-4, the J call TRBJ2-5; TRBD1 matches 9 bases. J gave up 6 bases and V 3 bases, and 9 bases lay outside the gene matches. The CDR3 is 15 amino acids. CDR1 is SGHNT and CDR2 is YYREEE in the germline V gene (reference sequence).

This clone was seen a handful of times. The V gene is TRBV21-1, the J gene TRBJ1-1; TRBD1, the D gene given by the table, was not confirmed from the DNA. TRBV21-1 is classified as a pseudogene. The CDR3 runs 19 residues. The CDR3 region is CASSKDPKECRVGSTEAFF. CDR3 coding DNA: TGTGCCAGCAGCAAAGATCCCAAAGAATGCAGGGTAGGGTCCACTGAAGCTTTCTTT.

The chain is built from TRBV6-1 and TRBJ1-1; TRBD1 might be the D (5 bases). Trimming took 1 base from V and 6 from J, leaving 18 bases between them. In germline, CDR1 is MNHNS, CDR2 SASEGT. This CDR3 has 16 residues. CDR3 sequence (DNA): TGTGCCAGCAGTGAAGAGTTTAGGGGCCTCTGGGCTGAAGCTTTCTTT. It codes for CASSEEFRGLWAEAFF.

The genes are TRBV25-1 and TRBJ2-3, with a tentative D call TRBD1 (5 bases). Deletions cut 4 bases from V and 0 bases from J, with 17 bases between. This CDR3 region has 17 residues. Per germline, CDR1 MGHDK and CDR2 SYGVNS. CDR3 protein: CASSGIWGRQSTDTQYF. In DNA, the CDR3 is TGTGCCAGCAGTGGCATATGGGGCCGGCAGAGCACAGATACGCAGTATTTT.